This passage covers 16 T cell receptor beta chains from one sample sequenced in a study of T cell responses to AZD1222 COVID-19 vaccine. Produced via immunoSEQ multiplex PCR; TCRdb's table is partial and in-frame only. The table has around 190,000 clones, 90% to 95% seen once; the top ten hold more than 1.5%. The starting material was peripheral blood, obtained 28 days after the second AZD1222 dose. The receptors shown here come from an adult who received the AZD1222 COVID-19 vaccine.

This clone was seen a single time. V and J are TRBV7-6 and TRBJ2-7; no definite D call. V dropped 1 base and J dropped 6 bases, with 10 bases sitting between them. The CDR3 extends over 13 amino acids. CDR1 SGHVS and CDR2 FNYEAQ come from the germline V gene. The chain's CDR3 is CASSLGFSSEQYF. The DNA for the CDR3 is TGTGCCAGCAGCTTAGGCTTCTCTAGCGAGCAGTACTTC.

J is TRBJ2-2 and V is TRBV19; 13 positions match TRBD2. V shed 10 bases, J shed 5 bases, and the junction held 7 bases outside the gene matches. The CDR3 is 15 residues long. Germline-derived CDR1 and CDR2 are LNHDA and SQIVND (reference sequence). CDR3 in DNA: TGTGCCACCCAATGGACTAGCGGGAGTACCGGGGAGCTGTTTTTT. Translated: CATQWTSGSTGELFF.

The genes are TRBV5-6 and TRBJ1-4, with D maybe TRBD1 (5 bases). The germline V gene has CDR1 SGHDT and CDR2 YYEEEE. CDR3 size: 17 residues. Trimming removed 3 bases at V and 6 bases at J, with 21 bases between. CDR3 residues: CASSSGRRLGVHEKLFF. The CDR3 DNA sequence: TGTGCCAGCAGCTCCGGGAGACGATTAGGGGTTCATGAAAAACTGTTTTTT.

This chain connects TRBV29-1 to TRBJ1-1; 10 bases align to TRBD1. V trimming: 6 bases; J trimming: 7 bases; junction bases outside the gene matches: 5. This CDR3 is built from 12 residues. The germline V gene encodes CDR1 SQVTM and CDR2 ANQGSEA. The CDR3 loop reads CSVDRGQGEAFF. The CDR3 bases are TGCAGCGTCGACAGGGGGCAGGGTGAAGCTTTCTTT.

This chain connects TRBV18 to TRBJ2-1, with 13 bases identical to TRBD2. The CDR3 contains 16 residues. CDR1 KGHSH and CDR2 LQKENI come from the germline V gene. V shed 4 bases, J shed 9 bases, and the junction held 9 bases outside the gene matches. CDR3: CASSLPTSGRSGEQFF. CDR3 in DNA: TGTGCCAGCTCACTACCGACTAGCGGGAGGTCGGGTGAGCAGTTCTTC.

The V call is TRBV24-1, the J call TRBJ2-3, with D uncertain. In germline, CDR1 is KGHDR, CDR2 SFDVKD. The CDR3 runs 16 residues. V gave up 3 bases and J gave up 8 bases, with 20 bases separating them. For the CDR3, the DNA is TGTGCCACCAGTGATCCATCTCCGGGCCGACTCGGTACGCAGTATTTT. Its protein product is CATSDPSPGRLGTQYF.

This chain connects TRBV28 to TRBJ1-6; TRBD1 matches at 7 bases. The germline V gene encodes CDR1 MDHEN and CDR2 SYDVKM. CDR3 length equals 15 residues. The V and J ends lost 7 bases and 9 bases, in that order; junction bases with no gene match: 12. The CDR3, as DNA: TGTGCCAGCACCTTTTCAACAGGGGTGGGTTCACCCCTCCACTTT. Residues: CASTFSTGVGSPLHF.

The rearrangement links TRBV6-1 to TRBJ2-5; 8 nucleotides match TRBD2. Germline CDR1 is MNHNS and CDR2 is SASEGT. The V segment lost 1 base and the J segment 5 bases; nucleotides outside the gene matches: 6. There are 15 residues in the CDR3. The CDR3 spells CASSEGGGSVETQYF. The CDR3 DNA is TGTGCCAGCAGTGAAGGCGGGGGGAGTGTTGAGACCCAGTACTTC.

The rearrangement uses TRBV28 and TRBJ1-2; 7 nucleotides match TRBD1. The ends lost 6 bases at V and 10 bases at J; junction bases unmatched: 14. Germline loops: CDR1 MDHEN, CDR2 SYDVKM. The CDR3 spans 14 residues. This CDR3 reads CASRKYRDRTTYTF. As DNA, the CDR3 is TGTGCCAGCAGAAAGTACCGGGACAGAACAACCTACACCTTC.

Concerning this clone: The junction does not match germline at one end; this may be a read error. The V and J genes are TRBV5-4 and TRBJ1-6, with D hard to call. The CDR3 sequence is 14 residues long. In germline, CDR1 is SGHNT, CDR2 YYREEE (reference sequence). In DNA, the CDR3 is TGTGCCAGCAGCTTGGTGTCCTATGATTCACCCCTCCACTTT. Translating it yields CASSLVSYDSPLHF.

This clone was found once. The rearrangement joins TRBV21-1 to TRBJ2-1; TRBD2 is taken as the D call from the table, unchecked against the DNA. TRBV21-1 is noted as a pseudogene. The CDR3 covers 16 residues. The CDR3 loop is CASSKVNSSWYNEQFF. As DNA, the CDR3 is TGTGCCAGCAGCAAAGTGAATAGCTCCTGGTACAATGAGCAGTTCTTC.

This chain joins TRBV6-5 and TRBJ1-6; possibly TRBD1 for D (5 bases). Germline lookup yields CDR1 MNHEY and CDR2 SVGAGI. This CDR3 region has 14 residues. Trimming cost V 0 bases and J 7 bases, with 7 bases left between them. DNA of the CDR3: TGTGCCAGCAGTTACTCTAACAGGAATTCACCCCTCCACTTT. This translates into CASSYSNRNSPLHF.

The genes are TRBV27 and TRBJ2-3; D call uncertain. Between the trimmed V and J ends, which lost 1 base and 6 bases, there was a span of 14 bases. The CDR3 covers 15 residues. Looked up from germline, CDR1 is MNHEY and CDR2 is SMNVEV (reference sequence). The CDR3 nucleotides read TGTGCCAGCAGTTTATACGCGGCAGCCGACGATACGCAGTATTTT. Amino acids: CASSLYAAADDTQYF.

In nucleotides, the CDR3 is TGTGCCAGCAGCCAAGTTCCTTTCGGATCATCTAGTAGGGTATCGAACGGCTACACCTTC. Translating it yields CASSQVPFGSSSRVSNGYTF. This chain uses TRBV3-1 (or the pseudogene TRBV3-2) with TRBJ1-2, with D unclear. The length of the CDR3 is 20 residues. The V end lost 1 base, the J end lost 8 bases, and 32 bases lay between the germline ends. Germline CDR1 and CDR2: LGHDT and YNNKEL (reference sequence).

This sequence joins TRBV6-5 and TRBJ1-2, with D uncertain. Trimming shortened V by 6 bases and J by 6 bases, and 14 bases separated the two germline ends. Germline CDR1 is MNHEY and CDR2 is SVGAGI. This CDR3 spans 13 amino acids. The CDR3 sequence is CASRPLTNHGYTF. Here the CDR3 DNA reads TGTGCCAGCAGGCCCCTGACTAATCATGGCTACACCTTC.

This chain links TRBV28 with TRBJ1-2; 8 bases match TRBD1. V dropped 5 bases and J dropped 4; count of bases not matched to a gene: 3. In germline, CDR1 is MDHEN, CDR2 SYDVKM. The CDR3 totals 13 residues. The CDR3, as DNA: TGTGCCAGCAGTCCCGGGACAGGCTATGGCTACACCTTC. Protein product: CASSPGTGYGYTF.